Following are 20 T cell receptor beta chains from one sample sequenced in a study of PD-1 blockade in classical Hodgkin lymphoma. Time point defined: cycle 4 day 1 (C4D1), after more than five weeks of nivolumab. There was relapse after autologous stem cell transplantation in every patient, and there was variation in brentuximab vedotin exposure. Here immunoSEQ multiplex PCR was the method, and the copy in TCRdb shows in-frame clones only, minus some. The data contain 50,000 or so clones, roughly 89% of them singletons. The sequencing here drew on peripheral blood mononuclear cells (PBMCs), taken before the fourth cycle of nivolumab. These receptor sequences come from a human donor with classical Hodgkin lymphoma.

The chain uses TRBV27 and TRBJ2-1; D unclear. The CDR3 is made up of 12 amino acids. The germline V and J ends were trimmed by 5 bases and 6 bases, with 8 bases remaining between them. Germline values: CDR1 MNHEY, CDR2 SMNVEV (reference sequence). In DNA, the CDR3 is TGTGCCAGCAGTCCCATAGGCAATGAGCAGTTCTTC. This codes for CASSPIGNEQFF.

The genes are TRBV30 and TRBJ2-2; D is perhaps TRBD1 (5 bases). Deletions cut 4 bases from V and 2 bases from J, with 11 bases between. The CDR3 consists of 14 residues. Per the germline V gene, CDR1 is GTSNPN and CDR2 is SVGIG (reference sequence). The CDR3 loop reads CAWTRQLNTGELFF. The CDR3, as DNA: TGTGCCTGGACACGACAGCTAAACACCGGGGAGCTGTTTTTT.

The chain links TRBV10-3 to TRBJ2-2; D is unclear. Germline values: CDR1 ENHRY, CDR2 SYGVKD. V gave up 0 bases and J gave up 7 bases, with 6 bases separating them. This CDR3 has 13 residues. The CDR3 is CAISESMGGELFF. CDR3 DNA sequence: TGTGCCATCAGTGAGTCGATGGGCGGGGAGCTGTTTTTT.

This chain connects TRBV7-2 to TRBJ1-1; TRBD1 matches at 7 bases. V was pared by 0 bases and J by 6 bases, with 13 bases of the junction left unmatched. There are 17 residues in the CDR3. The germline gives CDR1 SGHTA, CDR2 FQGNSA. CDR3 nucleotides: TGTGCCAGCAGCTTAGCGCTGACAGGGCCCCTCCTACCTGAAGCTTTCTTT. Protein sequence: CASSLALTGPLLPEAFF.

This clone has only one observation. The gene calls are TRBV18 and TRBJ2-6; no clear D gene. The CDR3 has 17 amino acids. The germline CDR1 and CDR2 sequences are KGHSH and LQKENI. The ends were cut back, 1 base at V and 0 bases at J, with 10 bases in the middle. CDR3 nucleotide sequence: TGTGCCAGCTCACCACAGTTAGCTCGCTCTGGGGCCAACGTCCTGACTTTC. As protein: CASSPQLARSGANVLTF. The full variable domain, its missing parts supplied by reference TRBV18 and TRBJ2-6, is NAGVMQNPRHLVRRRGQEARLRCSPMKGHSHVYWYRQLPEEGLKFMVYLQKENIIDESGMPKERFSAEFPKEGPSILRIQQVVRGDSAAYFCASSPQLARSGANVLTFGAGSRLTVL.

The chain couples TRBV5-1 to TRBJ1-2; TRBD1 matches at 9 bases. The germline V gene has CDR1 SGHRS and CDR2 YFSETQ. The trim removed 4 bases at V and 6 bases at J, leaving 7 bases unmatched. This CDR3 has 14 residues. As DNA, the CDR3 is TGCGCCAGCAGCCCGACTACAGGGGGCAATGGCTACACCTTC. Translated, it gives CASSPTTGGNGYTF.

The V and J genes are TRBV11-2 and TRBJ1-1; D unresolved. The CDR3 length is 14 residues. Germline CDR1 and CDR2: SGHAT and FQNNGV. Trimming took off 4 bases at V and 0 bases at J, with 9 bases between the two ends. The CDR3 nucleotides read TGTGCCAGCAGCTCCGGGGTAATGAACACTGAAGCTTTCTTT. Translation gives CASSSGVMNTEAFF.

This clone was observed once. The rearrangement uses TRBV7-6 and TRBJ2-7; maybe TRBD1 (6 bases). This CDR3 has 11 amino acids. V was trimmed by 6 bases and J by 7 bases, leaving 10 bases between them. Germline V gene data show CDR1 as SGHVS and CDR2 as FNYEAQ. CDR3 bases: TGTGCCAGCAGTACTCAGGGGGAGCAGTACTTC. Amino acids: CASSTQGEQYF.

The chain couples TRBV5-1 to TRBJ1-6; D remains unclear. The germline V gene encodes CDR1 SGHRS and CDR2 YFSETQ. There are 18 residues in the CDR3. V lost 0 bases and J 7 bases, leaving 20 bases between the germline ends. The CDR3 here is CASSLAAGGSISNSPLHF. The DNA for the CDR3 is TGCGCCAGCAGCTTGGCCGCCGGAGGCTCTATATCAAATTCACCCCTCCACTTT.

The V gene is TRBV7-3, the J gene TRBJ2-7; 14 bases fit TRBD2. The trim removed 4 bases at V and 7 bases at J, leaving 0 bases unmatched. This CDR3 spans 13 amino acids. The germline V gene has CDR1 SGHTA and CDR2 FQGTGA. The CDR3 spells CASSWTSGREQYF. CDR3 DNA sequence: TGTGCCAGCAGCTGGACTAGCGGGAGGGAGCAGTACTTC.

The chain recombines TRBV7-9 with TRBJ2-7; tentative D call: TRBD1 (5 bases). Per germline, CDR1 SEHNR and CDR2 FQNEAQ (reference sequence). The V end lost 2 bases, the J end lost 6 bases, and 20 bases lay between the germline ends. This CDR3 has 16 amino acids. CDR3 in amino acids: CASSLKGQTAPSEQYF. The CDR3 nucleotides are TGTGCCAGCAGCTTAAAGGGGCAAACAGCTCCGAGCGAGCAGTACTTC.

By frequency in the sample, this clone is medium-sized. The chain uses TRBV10-2 and TRBJ2-1, with 7 bases matching TRBD1. The CDR3 extends over 11 amino acids. Germline V gene data show CDR1 as WSHSY and CDR2 as SAAADI. The V gene end was trimmed by 8 bases and the J gene end by 8 bases; junction bases not matched to a gene: 3. CDR3 residues: CASLRGYEQFF. As DNA, the CDR3 is TGCGCCAGCCTCAGGGGGTATGAGCAGTTCTTC.

The chain recombines TRBV6-5 with TRBJ1-4, with D possibly being TRBD1 (5 bases). Germline CDR1 and CDR2: MNHEY and SVGAGI. The CDR3 is 15 residues long. Trimming stripped 2 bases from V and 8 bases from J, with 15 bases between. The CDR3 DNA reads as TGTGCCAGCAGTTACGGGGGTGGTACCGGGGAAAAACTGTTTTTT. Translated, it gives CASSYGGGTGEKLFF.

J is TRBJ2-1 and V is TRBV9; D call uncertain. The V gene's germline CDR1 is SGDLS and CDR2 YYNGEE. This CDR3 has 12 amino acids. The V end lost 0 bases, the J end lost 5 bases, and 3 bases lay between the germline ends. The CDR3, as DNA: TGTGCCAGCAGCGTAGAGGACAATGAGCAGTTCTTC. Translation: CASSVEDNEQFF. The whole variable domain, remainder taken from reference TRBV9 and TRBJ2-1, is DSGVTQTPKHLITATGQRVTLRCSPRSGDLSVYWYQQSLDQGLQFLIQYYNGEERAKGNILERFSAQQFPDLHSELNLSSLELGDSALYFCASSVEDNEQFFGPGTRLTVL.

V usage is TRBV7-9 and J usage is TRBJ2-7; D not resolved. CDR3 length: 14 amino acids. Germline loops: CDR1 SEHNR, CDR2 FQNEAQ (reference sequence). V shed 2 bases and J shed 7 bases, with 15 bases lying between them. The CDR3 DNA follows: TGTGCCAGCAGCTTATTTGTCGGAGAAGGGGAGCAGTACTTC. This gives the protein CASSLFVGEGEQYF.

This clone was observed a single time. The gene calls are TRBV23-1 and TRBJ2-7, with a weak D call TRBD2 (5 bases). TRBV23-1 is reported as an ORF; its role is uncertain. V dropped 6 bases and J dropped 0 bases, with 12 bases sitting between them. The CDR3 runs to 14 residues. CDR3 residues: CASSRTQSSYEQYF. The CDR3 DNA follows: TGCGCCAGCAGCCGGACTCAAAGCTCCTACGAGCAGTACTTC.

The chain combines TRBV29-1 with TRBJ1-2; the D gene is possibly TRBD1 (6 bases). V lost 7 bases and J lost 3, with 15 bases in between. CDR1 is SQVTM and CDR2 is ANQGSEA in the germline V gene. The CDR3 has 13 residues. CDR3 region: CSAKGGRDYGYTF. The CDR3 DNA sequence: TGCAGCGCCAAGGGGGGCAGAGACTATGGCTACACCTTC.

The V gene is TRBV9, the J gene TRBJ2-3; 7 nucleotides line up with TRBD2. The CDR3 contains 16 residues. Germline V gene sequence: CDR1 SGDLS, CDR2 YYNGEE. V was clipped by 3 bases and J by 8 bases; unmatched bases: 15. DNA for the CDR3: TGTGCCAGCAGCGCCCTAGCGGCCGCATCCCCACTTACGCAGTATTTT. Its translation is CASSALAAASPLTQYF.

The chain combines TRBV5-1 with TRBJ2-7, with 9 bases that match TRBD1. The germline CDR1 and CDR2 sequences are SGHRS and YFSETQ. Trimming removed 0 bases from V and 6 bases from J; junction bases left unmatched: 7. The CDR3 contains 15 residues. CDR3 region: CASSLAGTGQGEQYF. For the CDR3, the DNA is TGCGCCAGCAGCTTGGCCGGGACAGGGCAAGGCGAGCAGTACTTC.

The V gene is TRBV19, the J gene TRBJ2-1; the D is unclear. This CDR3 comprises 15 residues. Trimming took off 5 bases at V and 9 bases at J, with 20 bases between the two ends. CDR1 LNHDA and CDR2 SQIVND come from the germline V gene (reference sequence). In nucleotides, the CDR3 is TGTGCCAGTAGTGCCTTCCTCGTGCAACCCACTGAGCAGTTCTTC. Its translation is CASSAFLVQPTEQFF. Using reference TRBV19 and TRBJ2-1 for the parts outside the CDR3, the full variable domain is DGGITQSPKYLFRKEGQNVTLSCEQNLNHDAMYWYRQDPGQGLRLIYYSQIVNDFQKGDIAEGYSVSREKKESFPLTVTSAQKNPTAFYLCASSAFLVQPTEQFFGPGTRLTVL.